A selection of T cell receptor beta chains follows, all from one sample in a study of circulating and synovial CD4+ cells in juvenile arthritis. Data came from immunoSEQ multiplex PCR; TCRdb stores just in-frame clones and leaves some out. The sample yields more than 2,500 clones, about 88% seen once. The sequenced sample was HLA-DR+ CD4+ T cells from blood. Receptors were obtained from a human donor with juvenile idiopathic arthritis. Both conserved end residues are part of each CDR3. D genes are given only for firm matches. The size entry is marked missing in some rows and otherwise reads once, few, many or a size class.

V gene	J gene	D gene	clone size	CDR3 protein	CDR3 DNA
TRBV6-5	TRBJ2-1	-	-	CASRSRERSYNEQFF	TGTGCCAGCAGGTCTCGGGAGCGCTCCTACAATGAGCAGTTCTTC
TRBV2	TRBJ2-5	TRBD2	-	CASKSRRLAGDGGQETQYF	TGTGCCAGCAAGAGCCGTAGACTAGCGGGAGATGGGGGCCAAGAGACCCAGTACTTC
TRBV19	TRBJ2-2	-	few	CASSIQGTGELFF	TGTGCCAGTAGTATCCAGGGAACCGGGGAGCTGTTTTTT
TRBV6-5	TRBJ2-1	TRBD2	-	CASTKTSFGEQFF	TGTGCCAGCACAAAGACTAGCTTTGGTGAGCAGTTCTTC
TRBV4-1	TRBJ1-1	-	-	CASSQDRAGSNTEAFF	TGCGCCAGCAGCCAAGATCGGGCGGGCTCGAACACTGAAGCTTTCTTT
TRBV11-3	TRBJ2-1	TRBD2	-	CASSLGRGGSGEQFF	TGTGCCAGCAGCTTGGGGCGGGGGGGCAGCGGTGAGCAGTTCTTC
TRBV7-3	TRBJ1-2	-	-	CASSPGGPRPNYGYTF	TGTGCCAGCAGCCCCGGGGGACCAAGACCTAACTATGGCTACACCTTC
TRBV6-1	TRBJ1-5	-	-	CASSQTGNSNQPQHF	TGTGCCAGCAGCCAAACAGGGAATAGCAATCAGCCCCAGCATTTT
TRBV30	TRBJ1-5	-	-	CASSGSQPQHF	TGTGCCTCCTCGGGGAGTCAGCCCCAGCATTTT
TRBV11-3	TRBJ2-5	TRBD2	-	CASSLAGTGLSYQETQYF	TGTGCCAGCAGCCTAGCGGGAACAGGGCTTTCGTACCAAGAGACCCAGTACTTC
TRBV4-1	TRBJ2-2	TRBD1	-	CASSSRGPANTGELFF	TGCGCCAGCAGCTCAAGGGGGCCGGCGAACACCGGGGAGCTGTTTTTT
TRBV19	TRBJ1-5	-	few	CASSIIRQLHSQPQHF	TGTGCCAGTAGTATAATTAGACAGCTACACTCTCAGCCCCAGCATTTT
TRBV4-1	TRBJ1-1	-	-	CASSQEPRGTEAFF	TGCGCCAGCAGCCAAGAACCGAGGGGGACTGAAGCTTTCTTT
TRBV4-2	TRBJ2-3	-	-	CASSQERVADTQYF	TGTGCCAGCAGCCAAGAGCGTGTAGCAGATACGCAGTATTTT
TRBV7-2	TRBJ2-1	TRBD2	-	CASSWTGGSYNEQFF	TGTGCCAGCAGTTGGACGGGGGGGTCCTACAATGAGCAGTTCTTC